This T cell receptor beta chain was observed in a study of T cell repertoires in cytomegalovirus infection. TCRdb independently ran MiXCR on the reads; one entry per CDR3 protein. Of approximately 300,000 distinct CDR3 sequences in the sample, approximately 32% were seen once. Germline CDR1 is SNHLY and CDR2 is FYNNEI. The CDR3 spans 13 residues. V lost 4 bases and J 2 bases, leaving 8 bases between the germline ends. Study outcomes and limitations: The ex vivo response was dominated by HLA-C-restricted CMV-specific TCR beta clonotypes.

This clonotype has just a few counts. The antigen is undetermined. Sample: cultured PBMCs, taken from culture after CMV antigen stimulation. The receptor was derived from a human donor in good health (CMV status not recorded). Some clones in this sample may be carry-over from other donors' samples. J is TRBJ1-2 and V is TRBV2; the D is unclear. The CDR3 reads CASSATDNYGYTF. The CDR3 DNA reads TGTGCCAGCAGTGCAACTGACAACTATGGCTACACCTTC.